This T cell receptor (beta chain) comes out of a study of OX40 agonist ivuxolimab in advanced cancers. The investigators sampled blood at baseline, at cycle 4 day 1, and at cycle 7 day 1. The method was immunoSEQ multiplex PCR; TCRdb's version includes in-frame clones alone and lacks a portion of them. The table includes around 76,000 clones, about 79% detected once. Deletions cut 3 bases from V and 0 bases from J, with 12 bases between. This CDR3 spans 16 amino acids. CDR1 and CDR2 from the germline V gene are ENHRY and SYGVKD. This clonotype was sampled from an adult with an advanced solid tumor such as melanoma, head and neck, liver or kidney cancer. V and J are TRBV10-3 and TRBJ1-5, with D possibly being TRBD1 (5 bases). This material consisted of CD4+ or CD8+ T cells sorted from blood, taken in a trial of the OX40 agonist ivuxolimab. The CDR3 region is CAISDSNRNSNQPQHF. CDR3 nucleotides: TGTGCCATCAGTGACTCGAACAGGAATAGCAATCAGCCCCAGCATTTT.